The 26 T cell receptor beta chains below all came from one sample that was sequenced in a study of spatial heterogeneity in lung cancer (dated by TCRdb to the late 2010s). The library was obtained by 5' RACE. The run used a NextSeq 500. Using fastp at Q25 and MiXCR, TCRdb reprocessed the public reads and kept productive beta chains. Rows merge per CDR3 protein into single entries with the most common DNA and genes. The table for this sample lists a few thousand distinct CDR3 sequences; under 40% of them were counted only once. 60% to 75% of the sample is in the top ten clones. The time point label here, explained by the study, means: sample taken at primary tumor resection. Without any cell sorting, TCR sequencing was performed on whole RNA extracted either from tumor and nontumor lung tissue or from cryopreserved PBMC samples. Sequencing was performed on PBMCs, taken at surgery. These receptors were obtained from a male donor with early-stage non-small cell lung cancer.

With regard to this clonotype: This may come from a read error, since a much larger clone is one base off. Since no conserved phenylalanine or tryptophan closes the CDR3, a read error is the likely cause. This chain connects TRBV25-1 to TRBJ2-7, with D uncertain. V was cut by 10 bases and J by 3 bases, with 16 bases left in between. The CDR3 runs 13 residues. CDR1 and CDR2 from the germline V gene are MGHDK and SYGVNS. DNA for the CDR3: TGTGCCACATCTTCTATACATCGCTACGAGCAGTACATC. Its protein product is CATSSIHRYEQYI.

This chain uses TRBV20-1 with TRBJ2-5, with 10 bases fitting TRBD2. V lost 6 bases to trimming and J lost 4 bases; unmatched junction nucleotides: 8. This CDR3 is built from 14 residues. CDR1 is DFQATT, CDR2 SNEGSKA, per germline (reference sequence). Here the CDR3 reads CSAWSGGAGETQYF. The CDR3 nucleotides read TGCAGTGCATGGAGCGGGGGGGCCGGAGAGACCCAGTACTTC.

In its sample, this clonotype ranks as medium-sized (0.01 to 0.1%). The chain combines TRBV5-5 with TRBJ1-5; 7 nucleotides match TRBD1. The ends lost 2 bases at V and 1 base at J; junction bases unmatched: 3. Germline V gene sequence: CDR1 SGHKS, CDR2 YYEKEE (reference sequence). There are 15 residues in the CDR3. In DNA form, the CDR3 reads TGTGCCAGCAGCTTAGGACAGGCGAGCAATCAGCCCCAGCATTTT. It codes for CASSLGQASNQPQHF.

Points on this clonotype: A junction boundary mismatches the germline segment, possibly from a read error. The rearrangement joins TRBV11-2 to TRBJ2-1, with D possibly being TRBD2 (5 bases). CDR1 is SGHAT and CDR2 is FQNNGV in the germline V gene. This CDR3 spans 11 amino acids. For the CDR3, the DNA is TGTGCCAGCAGCGACTACAAAGAGCAGTTCTTC. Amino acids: CASSDYKEQFF.

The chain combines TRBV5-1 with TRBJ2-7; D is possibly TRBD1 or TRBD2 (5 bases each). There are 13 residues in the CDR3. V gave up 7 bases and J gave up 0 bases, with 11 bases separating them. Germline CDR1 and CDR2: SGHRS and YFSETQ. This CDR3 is CASVGTNSYEQYF. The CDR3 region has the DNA TGCGCCAGCGTGGGGACCAACTCCTACGAGCAGTACTTC.

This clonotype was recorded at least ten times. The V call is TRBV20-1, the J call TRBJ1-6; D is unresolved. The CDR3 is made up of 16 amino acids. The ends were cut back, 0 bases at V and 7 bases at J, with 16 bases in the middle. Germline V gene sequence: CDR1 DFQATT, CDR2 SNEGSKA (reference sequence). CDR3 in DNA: TGCAGTGCTAGAGAAGGTGGGCGGAGCCCAAATTCACCCCTCCACTTT. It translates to CSAREGGRSPNSPLHF.

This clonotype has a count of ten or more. The CDR3 region has the DNA TGTGCCAGCTGTTGGGGTGAAAAACTGTTTTTT. Its protein is CASCWGEKLFF. The genes are TRBV3-2 and TRBJ1-4. TRBV3-2 is assigned pseudogene status. This CDR3 is built from 11 residues.

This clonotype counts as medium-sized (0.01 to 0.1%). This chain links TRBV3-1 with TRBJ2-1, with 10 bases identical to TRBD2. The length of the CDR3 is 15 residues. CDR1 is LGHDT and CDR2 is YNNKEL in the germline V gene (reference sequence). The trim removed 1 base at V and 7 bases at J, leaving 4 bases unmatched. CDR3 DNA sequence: TGTGCCAGCAGCCAAGTGCTAGCGGGAGTTAATGAGCAGTTCTTC. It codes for CASSQVLAGVNEQFF.

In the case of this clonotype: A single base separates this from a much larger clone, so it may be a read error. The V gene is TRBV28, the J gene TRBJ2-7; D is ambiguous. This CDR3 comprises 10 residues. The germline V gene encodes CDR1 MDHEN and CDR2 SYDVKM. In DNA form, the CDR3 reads TGTGTCAGCAGCCCAGACGAGCAGTACTTC. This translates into CVSSPDEQYF.

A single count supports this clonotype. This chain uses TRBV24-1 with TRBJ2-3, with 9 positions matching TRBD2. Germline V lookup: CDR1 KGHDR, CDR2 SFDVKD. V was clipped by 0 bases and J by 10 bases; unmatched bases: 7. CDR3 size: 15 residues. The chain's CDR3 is CATSDLTRGGHAQYF. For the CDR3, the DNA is TGTGCCACCAGTGATTTGACGCGGGGGGGCCATGCGCAGTATTTT.

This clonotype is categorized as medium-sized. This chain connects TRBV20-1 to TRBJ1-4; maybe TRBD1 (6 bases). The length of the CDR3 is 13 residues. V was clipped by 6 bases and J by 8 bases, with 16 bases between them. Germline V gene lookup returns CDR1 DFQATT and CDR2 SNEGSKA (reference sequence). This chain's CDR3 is CSASLQGDEKLFF. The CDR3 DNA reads TGCAGTGCCTCCTTACAGGGTGACGAAAAACTGTTTTTT.

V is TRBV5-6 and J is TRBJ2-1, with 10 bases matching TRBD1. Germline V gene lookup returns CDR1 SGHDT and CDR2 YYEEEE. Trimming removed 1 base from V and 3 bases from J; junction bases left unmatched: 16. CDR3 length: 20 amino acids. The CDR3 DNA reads TGTGCCAGCAGCTTGATGGTCGGAACCGTTGACAGGGGGCGCTACAATGAGCAGTTCTTC. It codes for CASSLMVGTVDRGRYNEQFF.

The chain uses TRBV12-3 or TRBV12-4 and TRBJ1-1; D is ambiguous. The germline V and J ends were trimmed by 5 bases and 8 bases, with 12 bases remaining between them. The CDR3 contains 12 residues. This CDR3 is CASSEGLFEAFF. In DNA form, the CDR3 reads TGTGCCAGCAGTGAGGGCCTCTTCGAAGCTTTCTTT.

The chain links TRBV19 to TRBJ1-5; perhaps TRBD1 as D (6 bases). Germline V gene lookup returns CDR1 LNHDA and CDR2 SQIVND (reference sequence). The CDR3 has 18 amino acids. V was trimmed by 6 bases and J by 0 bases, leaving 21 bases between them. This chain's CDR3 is CASSDDRITLYSNQPQHF. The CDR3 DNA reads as TGTGCCAGTAGCGACGACAGGATTACTCTTTATAGCAATCAGCCCCAGCATTTT.

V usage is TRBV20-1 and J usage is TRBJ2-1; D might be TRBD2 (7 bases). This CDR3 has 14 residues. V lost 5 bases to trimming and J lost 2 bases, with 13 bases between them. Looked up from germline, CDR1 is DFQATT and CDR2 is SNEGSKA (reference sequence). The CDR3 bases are TGCAGTGCTCGAAGGGGGGGCACCTACAATGAGCAGTTCTTC. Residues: CSARRGGTYNEQFF.

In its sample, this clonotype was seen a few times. The CDR3 is CASRGGLTDTQYF. In DNA form, the CDR3 reads TGCGCCAGCAGAGGGGGCCTCACAGATACGCAGTATTTT. This rearrangement joins TRBV4-1 to TRBJ2-3; 7 bases match TRBD1. Unmatched junction bases numbered 2, after V lost 6 bases and J lost 2 bases. The germline CDR1 and CDR2 sequences are MGHRA and YSYEKL. This CDR3 is built from 13 residues.

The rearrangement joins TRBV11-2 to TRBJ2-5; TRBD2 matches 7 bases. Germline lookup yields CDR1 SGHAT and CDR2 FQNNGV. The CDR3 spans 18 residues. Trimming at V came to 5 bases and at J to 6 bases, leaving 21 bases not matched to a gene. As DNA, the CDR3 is TGTGCCAGCAGCCCCCAGTTTCCCGGGGCTAGCGGCGACCAGACCCAGTACTTC. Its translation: CASSPQFPGASGDQTQYF.

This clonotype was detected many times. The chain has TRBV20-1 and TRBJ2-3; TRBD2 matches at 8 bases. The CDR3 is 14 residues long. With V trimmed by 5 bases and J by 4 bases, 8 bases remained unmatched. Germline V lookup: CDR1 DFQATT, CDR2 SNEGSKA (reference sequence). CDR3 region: CSAHLGGEADTQYF. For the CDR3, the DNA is TGCAGTGCTCACCTCGGGGGGGAGGCAGATACGCAGTATTTT.

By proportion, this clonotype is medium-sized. The CDR3 bases are TGTGCCAGCAGCTTAACCGGGACAGGGGTCCACGAGCAGTACTTC. It codes for CASSLTGTGVHEQYF. The V gene is TRBV7-9, the J gene TRBJ2-7; 10 positions agree with TRBD1. The V gene's germline CDR1 is SEHNR and CDR2 FQNEAQ (reference sequence). The CDR3 is 15 residues long. The trim removed 2 bases at V and 5 bases at J, leaving 6 bases unmatched.

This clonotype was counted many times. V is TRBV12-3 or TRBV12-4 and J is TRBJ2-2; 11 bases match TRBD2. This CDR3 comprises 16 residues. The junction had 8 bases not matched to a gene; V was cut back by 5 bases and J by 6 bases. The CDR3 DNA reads TGTGCCAGCAGTCCTTATAGCGGGGGGGCCCCCGGGGAGCTGTTTTTT. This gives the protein CASSPYSGGAPGELFF.

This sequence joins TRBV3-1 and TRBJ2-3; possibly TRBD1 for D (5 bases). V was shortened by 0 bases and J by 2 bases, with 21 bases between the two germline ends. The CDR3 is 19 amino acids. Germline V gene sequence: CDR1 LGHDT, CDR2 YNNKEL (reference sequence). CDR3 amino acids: CASSQDSRVGLKNTDTQYF. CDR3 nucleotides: TGTGCCAGCAGCCAAGATAGCAGGGTCGGCCTTAAGAACACAGATACGCAGTATTTT.

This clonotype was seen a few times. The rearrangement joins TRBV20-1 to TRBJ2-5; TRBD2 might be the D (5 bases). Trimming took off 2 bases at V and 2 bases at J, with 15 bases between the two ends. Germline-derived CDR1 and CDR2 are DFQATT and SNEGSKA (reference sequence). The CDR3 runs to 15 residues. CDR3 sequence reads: CSARHLARRQETQYF. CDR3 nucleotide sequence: TGCAGTGCTAGACACCTAGCTAGAAGACAAGAGACCCAGTACTTC.

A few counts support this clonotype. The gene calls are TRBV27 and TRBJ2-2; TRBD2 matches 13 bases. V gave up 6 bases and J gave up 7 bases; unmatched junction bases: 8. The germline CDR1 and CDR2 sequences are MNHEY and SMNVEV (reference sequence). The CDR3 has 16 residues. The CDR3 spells CASSPGTSGKNGELFF. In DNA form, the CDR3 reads TGTGCCAGCAGCCCCGGGACTAGCGGGAAAAACGGGGAGCTGTTTTTT.

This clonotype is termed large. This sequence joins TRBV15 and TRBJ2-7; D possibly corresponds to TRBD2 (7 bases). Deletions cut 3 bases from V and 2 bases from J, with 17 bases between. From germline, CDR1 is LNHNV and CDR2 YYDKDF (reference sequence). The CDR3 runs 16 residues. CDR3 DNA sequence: TGTGCCACCAGCAGGGGCGGGGGCCCTTATACCTACGAGCAGTACTTC. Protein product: CATSRGGGPYTYEQYF.

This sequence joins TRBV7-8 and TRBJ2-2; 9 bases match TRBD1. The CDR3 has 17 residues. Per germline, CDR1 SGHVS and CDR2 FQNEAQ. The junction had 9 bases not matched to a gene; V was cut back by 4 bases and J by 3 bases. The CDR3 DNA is TGTGCCAGCAGCTCCTCCGCAGGGACAGGGTACACCGGGGAGCTGTTTTTT. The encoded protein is CASSSSAGTGYTGELFF.

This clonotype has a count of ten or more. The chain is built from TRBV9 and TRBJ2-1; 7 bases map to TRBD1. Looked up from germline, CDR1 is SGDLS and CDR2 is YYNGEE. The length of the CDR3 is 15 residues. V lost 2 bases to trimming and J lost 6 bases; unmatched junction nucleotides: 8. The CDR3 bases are TGTGCCAGCAGCGTGGACAGGTCATGGGTCAATGAGCAGTTCTTC. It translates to CASSVDRSWVNEQFF.